A selection of T cell receptor beta chains follows, all from one sample in a study of human T cells and chemical hapten exposure. TCRdb reprocessed the RACE reads via MiXCR and lists one record per CDR3 protein. The sample lists 300,000 to 450,000 distinct CDR3 sequences, 4% to 5.5% seen once, with 2% to 2.5% in the top ten. The sample in question was whole blood, obtained in connection with sensitization to the hapten diphenylcyclopropenone (DPC). Every receptor here comes from a woman between 50 and 59 years old with alopecia areata. Some clones in this sample may be carry-over from other donors' samples. CDR3s include the opening cysteine and the closing phenylalanine or tryptophan. The order of the fields is clone size, J gene, D gene, V gene, CDR3 DNA, CDR3 protein. D genes are given only for firm matches. The size field is filled for only some rows; it gives once, few, many or a size class.

-	TRBJ2-2	-	TRBV5-4	TGTGCCAGCAGCTTGGTCCTAGGGAACACCGGGGAGCTGTTTTTT	CASSLVLGNTGELFF
-	TRBJ1-1	-	TRBV4-1	TGCGCCAGCAGCCAAGATGGCAGATTGAACACTGAAGCTTTCTTT	CASSQDGRLNTEAFF
many	TRBJ2-1	TRBD2	TRBV29-1	TGCAGCGTCACTAGCGGGACCTACAATGAGCAGTTCTTC	CSVTSGTYNEQFF
many	TRBJ2-3	-	TRBV28	TGTGCCAGCAGTTCGTGGGGTTTTGGGGAAAGCGGAACTAGCACAGATACGCAGTATTTT	CASSSWGFGESGTSTDTQYF
many	TRBJ2-6	-	TRBV27	TGTGCCAGCAGCCCCTTCCTCTCTGGGGCCAACGTCCTGACTTTC	CASSPFLSGANVLTF
many	TRBJ2-1	-	TRBV13	TGTGCCAGCAGCTCCCCCGGGGGTCTTAGCTCCTACAATGAGCAGTTCTTC	CASSSPGGLSSYNEQFF
few	TRBJ2-1	-	TRBV5-1	TGCGCCAGCAAATGGAGGGGGGGCCCTCGGGAGCAGTTCTTC	CASKWRGGPREQFF
many	TRBJ2-5	-	TRBV12-2	TGTGCAAGTCGCCTGGGCCTGTACCAAGAGACCCAGTACTTC	CASRLGLYQETQYF
many	TRBJ1-2	TRBD1	TRBV12-3/TRBV12-4	TGTGCCAGCAGAAGACAGGGGGAAAGTGATGGCTACACCTTC	CASRRQGESDGYTF
-	TRBJ1-5	-	TRBV4-1	TGCGCCAGCAGCCAAGTAGCGGGTCCACCCAATCAGCCCCAGCATTTT	CASSQVAGPPNQPQHF
few	TRBJ1-1	-	TRBV5-1	TGCGCCAGCAGCTGGGGACACGTGAACACTGAAGCTTTCTTT	CASSWGHVNTEAFF
few	TRBJ1-3	-	TRBV10-3	TGTGCCATCAGTGAGGGGGCGAGCGGCACCATATATTTT	CAISEGASGTIYF
many	TRBJ2-2	-	TRBV10-3	TGTGCCATCACCAGGCTGAACACCGGGGAGCTGTTTTTT	CAITRLNTGELFF
-	TRBJ2-3	-	TRBV6-1	TGTGCCAGCAGTGTAGGGGACGGGCGGGACACAGATACGCAGTATTTT	CASSVGDGRDTDTQYF
many	TRBJ1-2	-	TRBV7-6	TGTGCCAGCAGCTTAGGGCCAGGGTCGACGAAGAGTGGCTACACCTTC	CASSLGPGSTKSGYTF
-	TRBJ1-6	-	TRBV6-1	TGTGCCAGCAGTGACTTAACTGGCTCACCCCTCCACTTT	CASSDLTGSPLHF
-	TRBJ1-2	TRBD1	TRBV18	TGTGCCAGCTCACCAAATGACAGGGTCGGCGGCTACACCTTC	CASSPNDRVGGYTF
many	TRBJ2-3	TRBD2	TRBV15	TGTGCCGCTCGGACTAGCGGGAACACAGATACGCAGTATTTT	CAARTSGNTDTQYF
many	TRBJ2-3	-	TRBV7-7	TGTGCCAGCAGCTCGACTGCACAACTTTCAGATACGCAGTATTTT	CASSSTAQLSDTQYF
few	TRBJ1-1	-	TRBV29-1	TGCAGCGTTACCCCCCGGGGGCCAGCTTTCTTT	CSVTPRGPAFF
many	TRBJ2-5	-	TRBV2	TGTGCCAGCAGCCCTGACTGGCGGGGAGAGACCCAGTACTTC	CASSPDWRGETQYF
many	TRBJ1-5	TRBD1	TRBV5-4	TGTGCCAGCAGCGAGGGACAGGGGGCGAATCAGCCCCAGCATTTT	CASSEGQGANQPQHF
few	TRBJ1-5	-	TRBV7-6	TGTGCCAGCAGCTTATTGTCTCCGCACAATCAGCCCCAGCATTTT	CASSLLSPHNQPQHF
many	TRBJ2-7	-	TRBV12-3/TRBV12-4	TGTGCCAGCAGTTTAGTCGGGAGCCCGTACGAGCAGTACTTC	CASSLVGSPYEQYF
few	TRBJ2-6	TRBD1	TRBV5-1	TGCGCCAGCAGTTCGACAGGGTTCTCTGGGGCCAACGTCCTGACTTTC	CASSSTGFSGANVLTF
many	TRBJ1-1	-	TRBV30	TGTGCCTGGGCCCCCTCGAACACTGAAGCTTTCTTT	CAWAPSNTEAFF
few	TRBJ2-5	TRBD1	TRBV12-3/TRBV12-4	TGTGCCAGCAGAAAAACAGGGACAGGGGCCCAGTACTTC	CASRKTGTGAQYF
-	TRBJ1-5	-	TRBV18	TGTGCCAGCTCACGACAGTCAGGGGTTTCGCAGCCCCAGCATTTT	CASSRQSGVSQPQHF
few	TRBJ2-6	-	TRBV5-1	TGCGCCAGCAGCTTGGGGGCCAGGGCTGGGGCCAACGTCCTGACTTTC	CASSLGARAGANVLTF
-	TRBJ1-1	TRBD1	TRBV6-1	TGTGCCAGCAGCATCCGGACAGGGAGAGTTGAAGCTTTCTTT	CASSIRTGRVEAFF
many	TRBJ2-5	-	TRBV7-8	TGTGCCAGCAGCTTAGCTAGCGGAATGCAAGAGACCCAGTACTTC	CASSLASGMQETQYF
few	TRBJ2-1	-	TRBV3-1	TGTGCCAGCAGCCAAGATATACGGCGGGGAAGCTCCTACAATGAGCAGTTCTTC	CASSQDIRRGSSYNEQFF
-	TRBJ2-1	TRBD2	TRBV5-1	TGCGCCAGCAGCTTGACCAGCGGGGCATCGAGCTCCTACAATGAGCAGTTCTTC	CASSLTSGASSSYNEQFF
many	TRBJ1-1	-	TRBV28	TGTGCCAGCTTTCCGGGGACCACTGAAGCTTTCTTT	CASFPGTTEAFF
many	TRBJ2-3	-	TRBV7-2	TGTGCCAGCAGCTTTCGAGGGAGAAAAACAGATACGCAGTATTTT	CASSFRGRKTDTQYF
many	TRBJ2-3	TRBD2	TRBV7-2	TGTGCCAGCAGCTCGAGTAGTCTAGCGGGCTTTCCCACAGATACGCAGTATTTT	CASSSSSLAGFPTDTQYF
many	TRBJ2-1	-	TRBV27	TGTGCCACCAGCCTGGTCAGCTCCTACAATGAGCAGTTCTTC	CATSLVSSYNEQFF
few	TRBJ2-1	-	TRBV10-3	TGTGCCATCAGTGGGACGGCCTACAATGAGCAGTTCTTC	CAISGTAYNEQFF
many	TRBJ2-7	-	TRBV27	TGTGCCAGCAGTTTATCCTGGGGGGCTAGCTCCTACGAGCAGTACTTC	CASSLSWGASSYEQYF
many	TRBJ1-5	-	TRBV10-2	TGCGCCAGCAAAAGGTCGAGCAATCAGCCCCAGCATTTT	CASKRSSNQPQHF
many	TRBJ1-1	-	TRBV12-3/TRBV12-4	TGTGCCAGCAAGTCGTGGACTGAAGCTTTCTTT	CASKSWTEAFF
many	TRBJ2-3	-	TRBV14	TGTGCCAGCAGCCAAAATCCGAAAGATACGCAGTATTTT	CASSQNPKDTQYF
-	TRBJ1-1	TRBD1	TRBV18	TGTGCCAGCTCAACGACAGGGGTGGACACTGAAGCTTTCTTT	CASSTTGVDTEAFF
-	TRBJ1-1	-	TRBV14	TGTGCCAGCAGCCAGACTATGAACACTGAAGCTTTCTTT	CASSQTMNTEAFF
-	TRBJ2-7	TRBD1	TRBV24-1	TGTGCCACCAGTGCCGTAACAGGGGGCCACGATCAACGGTACTTC	CATSAVTGGHDQRYF
many	TRBJ2-5	-	TRBV5-6	TGTGCCAGCAGCGTGGGATCAGCCTTCGAGACCCAGTACTTC	CASSVGSAFETQYF
many	TRBJ2-3	-	TRBV20-1	TGCAGTGCGTCCGGGACTCCCCAGGGCCCAGATACGCAGTATTTT	CSASGTPQGPDTQYF
many	TRBJ1-1	-	TRBV12-5	TGTGCTAGTGGCCGAGACAGGATTCTCACTGAAGCTTTCTTT	CASGRDRILTEAFF
few	TRBJ2-3	-	TRBV30	TGTGCCTACAATCCTGGGCCAGATACGCAGTATTTT	CAYNPGPDTQYF
-	TRBJ2-7	TRBD2	TRBV3-1	TGTGCCAGCAGCCAAAGCGGGACGGATACCTACGAGCAGTACTTC	CASSQSGTDTYEQYF
-	TRBJ2-7	-	TRBV28	TGTGCCAGCGCAACCCCGGGCGCTTGGTACTTC	CASATPGAWYF